This T cell receptor beta chain was sequenced during a study of beta chain features in type 1 diabetes. This clone was picked up a small number of times. Its specificity is not known. The CDR3 contains 14 residues. CDR1 is MNHEY, CDR2 SMNVEV, per germline (reference sequence). V shed 7 bases and J 5 bases; nucleotides not matched to a gene: 9. Donors underwent one heparinised blood draw, about 0.12 L on average. Sorted CD4+ subsets: naive, central memory, regulatory, stem cell-like memory (CD45RO/CCR7/CD25/CD127/CD95/CD27 panel). Whole-study results and caveats: Cells with high TCR expression could be over-represented by cDNA sequencing. It was among patients, rather than healthy donors, that naive, central memory and Treg TCRB repertoires appeared more similar.

Isolated RNA was reverse transcribed in full, so expressed TCRB transcripts were sequenced. Here immunoSEQ multiplex PCR was the method, and the copy in TCRdb shows in-frame clones only, minus some. The sample lists about 360,000 clones, roughly 13% occurring once. The clonotype originates from a young man in good health. The V and J genes are TRBV27 and TRBJ2-7; 9 bases agree with TRBD1. Source material: naive CD4+ T cells from blood. The CDR3 nucleotides read TGTGCCAGCACCTCCGGACAGGGGTCTGACGAGCAGTACTTC. Residues: CASTSGQGSDEQYF.